One and the same sample provided the 28 T cell receptor beta chains below, sequenced in a study of blood T cell repertoires in COVID-19. TCRdb's table, derived via immunoSEQ multiplex PCR, lists solely in-frame clones and lacks some. This table has about 110,000 clones, about four fifths appearing once. The sample consisted of peripheral blood. These receptors all stem from a man between 65 and 85 years old with acute or convalescent COVID-19.

The chain couples TRBV5-6 to TRBJ2-2; tentative D call: TRBD2 (5 bases). CDR1 and CDR2 (germline): SGHDT, YYEEEE. The CDR3 consists of 16 residues. Trimming took 2 bases from V and 5 from J, leaving 16 bases between them. The CDR3 here is CASSFHRTSLTGELFF. The DNA for the CDR3 is TGTGCCAGCAGCTTCCACCGGACTTCATTGACCGGGGAGCTGTTTTTT.

The J gene is TRBJ1-1, the V gene TRBV3-1 (or the pseudogene TRBV3-2); D unresolved. Germline CDR1 and CDR2: LGHDT and YNNKEL (reference sequence). V lost 0 bases to trimming and J lost 1 base, with 6 bases between them. The CDR3 runs to 14 residues. CDR3 sequence reads: CASSQDSGNTEAFF. The CDR3 DNA is TGTGCCAGCAGCCAAGATTCCGGGAACACTGAAGCTTTCTTT.

V and J are TRBV12-3 or TRBV12-4 and TRBJ1-1; D is perhaps TRBD1 (5 bases). V shed 7 bases and J shed 7 bases, with 13 bases lying between them. There are 12 residues in the CDR3. CDR3 sequence reads: CASNSGRVEAFF. The CDR3 nucleotides are TGTGCCAGCAATTCCGGCAGGGTTGAAGCTTTCTTT.

V usage is TRBV5-1 and J usage is TRBJ2-1; possible D gene TRBD2, 7 bases. Germline values: CDR1 SGHRS, CDR2 YFSETQ. Trimming left V 2 bases short and J 7 bases short, with 13 bases between. CDR3 size: 14 residues. The CDR3 bases are TGCGCCAGCAGCTTCCTAGGGGGGGTAAATGAGCAGTTCTTC. Translating it yields CASSFLGGVNEQFF.

This clone has a handful of counts. V usage is TRBV19 and J usage is TRBJ1-2, with D tentatively TRBD1 (5 bases). CDR3 length: 14 residues. CDR1 LNHDA and CDR2 SQIVND come from the germline V gene (reference sequence). V lost 5 bases to trimming and J lost 3 bases, with 13 bases between them. CDR3 in DNA: TGTGCCAGTAGTGTCTCAGGGTCATACTATGGCTACACCTTC. Amino acid sequence: CASSVSGSYYGYTF.

V is TRBV19 and J is TRBJ1-5, with D uncertain. V dropped 5 bases and J dropped 4 bases, with 18 bases sitting between them. This CDR3 comprises 16 residues. The germline V gene has CDR1 LNHDA and CDR2 SQIVND (reference sequence). The CDR3 sequence is CASSPLPGRSNQPQHF. The CDR3 nucleotides read TGTGCCAGTAGTCCGTTGCCCGGGAGATCAAATCAGCCCCAGCATTTT.

V and J are TRBV9 and TRBJ2-1; tentatively, D is TRBD1 (5 bases). Germline values: CDR1 SGDLS, CDR2 YYNGEE. With 0 bases removed from V and 2 bases from J, the gap between germline ends came to 6 bases. The CDR3 runs 14 residues. The CDR3 here is CASSVAQAYNEQFF. In DNA form, the CDR3 reads TGTGCCAGCAGCGTAGCACAGGCCTACAATGAGCAGTTCTTC.

The chain recombines TRBV5-1 with TRBJ2-1; 8 bases align to TRBD1. The CDR3 is made up of 14 amino acids. V lost 8 bases and J lost 0; bases outside the gene matches: 4. Germline V gives CDR1 SGHRS, CDR2 YFSETQ. The chain's CDR3 is CASSTGVSYNEQFF. For the CDR3, the DNA is TGCGCCAGTTCGACAGGGGTCTCCTACAATGAGCAGTTCTTC.

The chain joins TRBV29-1 to TRBJ1-2; TRBD1 is a possible D gene (6 bases). Trimming shortened V by 3 bases and J by 7 bases, and 18 bases separated the two germline ends. The CDR3 spans 14 residues. Germline CDR1 SQVTM, CDR2 ANQGSEA. CDR3 coding DNA: TGCAGCGTTGACTCGGGACACTCCAAGGGTGGCTACACCTTC. It translates to CSVDSGHSKGGYTF.

This chain connects TRBV6-2 or TRBV6-3 to TRBJ2-7; maybe TRBD2 (6 bases). V lost 5 bases and J 5 bases, leaving 16 bases between the germline ends. Germline V gene lookup returns CDR1 MNHEY and CDR2 SVGEGT. The CDR3 sequence is 14 residues long. The CDR3 is CASSLSGTQNEQYF. The CDR3 coding sequence is TGTGCCAGCAGTCTCTCCGGGACTCAGAACGAGCAGTACTTC.

V and J are TRBV12-3 or TRBV12-4 and TRBJ1-1, with D hard to call. The V end lost 8 bases, the J end lost 7 bases, and 8 bases lay between the germline ends. The CDR3 covers 10 residues. This CDR3 is CASSRIEAFF. CDR3 in DNA: TGTGCCAGCTCGCGTATTGAAGCTTTCTTT.

The chain uses TRBV18 and TRBJ2-5; 7 nucleotides match TRBD2. This CDR3 is 14 amino acids long. CDR1 and CDR2 from the germline V gene are KGHSH and LQKENI. J lost 5 bases, V lost 0 bases, and 3 bases had no gene match. CDR3 sequence (DNA): TGTGCCAGCTCACCACCTAACGGGAGGGAGACCCAGTACTTC. Amino acids: CASSPPNGRETQYF.

The chain recombines TRBV7-3 with TRBJ2-6; tentatively, D is TRBD2 (5 bases). In germline, CDR1 is SGHTA, CDR2 FQGTGA. This CDR3 is 15 amino acids long. Trimming took off 5 bases at V and 0 bases at J, with 8 bases between the two ends. The chain's CDR3 is CASSPGGSGANVLTF. CDR3 DNA: TGTGCCAGCAGCCCAGGAGGCTCTGGGGCCAACGTCCTGACTTTC.

The chain has TRBV4-1 and TRBJ1-4, with D possibly being TRBD1 (5 bases). The CDR3 runs to 14 residues. V was shortened by 0 bases and J by 5 bases, with 7 bases between the two germline ends. Germline CDR1 and CDR2: MGHRA and YSYEKL. CDR3 DNA: TGCGCCAGCAGCCAAGAAGGGGTAAATGAAAAACTGTTTTTT. As protein: CASSQEGVNEKLFF.

The rearrangement uses TRBV5-6 and TRBJ1-1; the D is unclear. CDR3 length: 12 residues. Germline CDR1 reads SGHDT; CDR2 reads YYEEEE. The V end was cut by 0 bases, the J end by 7 bases, with 7 bases between. CDR3 sequence reads: CASSLDSVEAFF. In DNA form, the CDR3 reads TGTGCCAGCAGCTTGGATTCTGTTGAAGCTTTCTTT.

This clone appeared once. The chain carries TRBV19 and TRBJ2-1, with D hard to call. The germline gives CDR1 LNHDA, CDR2 SQIVND (reference sequence). Deletions cut 2 bases from V and 5 bases from J, with 7 bases between. The CDR3 covers 13 residues. The CDR3 DNA sequence: TGTGCCAGTAGTATATCAGTCGACAATGAGCAGTTCTTC. Translation gives CASSISVDNEQFF.

This sequence joins TRBV7-3 and TRBJ2-1; 10 bases map to TRBD2. Germline V gives CDR1 SGHTA, CDR2 FQGTGA. This CDR3 has 15 residues. The trim removed 5 bases at V and 5 bases at J, leaving 6 bases unmatched. The CDR3: CASSLTSGVNNEQFF. CDR3 bases: TGTGCCAGCAGCCTCACTAGCGGGGTAAACAATGAGCAGTTCTTC.

This chain connects TRBV1 to TRBJ1-2; the table gives TRBD1 as D, unverified against the DNA. TRBV1 is labeled a pseudogene. The CDR3 covers 15 residues. This CDR3 reads CTSSKAGQGIYGYTF. DNA for the CDR3: TGCACCAGCAGCAAAGCGGGACAGGGGATATATGGCTACACCTTC.

This clone appeared a few times. This chain uses TRBV6-5 with TRBJ1-1, with D uncertain. V was cut by 5 bases and J by 11 bases, with 21 bases left in between. Looked up from germline, CDR1 is MNHEY and CDR2 is SVGAGI. The CDR3 is 14 amino acids. The CDR3 DNA is TGTGCCAGCAGTCCCTCGGAGGGAGCCCGGAAGGCTTTCTTT. It encodes CASSPSEGARKAFF.

The gene calls are TRBV20-1 and TRBJ2-1; D not certain. Germline V gene lookup returns CDR1 DFQATT and CDR2 SNEGSKA (reference sequence). Trimming removed 2 bases from V and 9 bases from J, with 5 bases in between. The CDR3 is 10 residues long. The CDR3 loop is CSARQVEQFF. The CDR3 bases are TGCAGTGCTAGACAGGTTGAGCAGTTCTTC.

Only one count was recorded for this clone. The rearrangement links TRBV6-5 to TRBJ2-5, with no clear D. Trimming removed 4 bases from V and 1 base from J, with 7 bases in between. In germline, CDR1 is MNHEY, CDR2 SVGAGI. There are 13 residues in the CDR3. The CDR3 protein is CASSSVPQETQYF. The CDR3 DNA reads TGTGCCAGCAGTTCTGTCCCCCAAGAGACCCAGTACTTC.

This chain connects TRBV5-4 to TRBJ2-2; 12 bases agree with TRBD2. The CDR3 contains 18 residues. With 4 bases clipped from V and 1 base from J, the junction kept 8 bases outside the gene matches. From germline, CDR1 is SGHNT and CDR2 YYREEE (reference sequence). The CDR3 nucleotides read TGTGCCAGCAGCCCGAGACAGACTAGCGGGGGGAACACCGGGGAGCTGTTTTTT. This sequence encodes CASSPRQTSGGNTGELFF.

The rearrangement joins TRBV5-4 to TRBJ1-4; D perhaps matches TRBD1 (6 bases). V lost 3 bases and J lost 8, with 17 bases in between. Germline V gene lookup returns CDR1 SGHNT and CDR2 YYREEE (reference sequence). The CDR3 length is 15 residues. The CDR3 nucleotides read TGTGCCAGCAGCTCATCCCCGAATCAGGGGGAAAAACTGTTTTTT. Amino acid sequence: CASSSSPNQGEKLFF.

The V gene is TRBV5-5, the J gene TRBJ1-6; the match to TRBD1 covers 8 bases. With 7 bases clipped from V and 5 bases from J, the junction kept 2 bases outside the gene matches. This CDR3 spans 13 amino acids. Germline lookup yields CDR1 SGHKS and CDR2 YYEKEE (reference sequence). The CDR3 loop is CASLQGDNSPLHF. In DNA, the CDR3 is TGTGCCAGCCTACAGGGGGATAATTCACCCCTCCACTTT.

The CDR3 nucleotides read TGTGCCAGCAGCCCAGCGACAGGGGGCTACGGCTACACCTTC. This translates into CASSPATGGYGYTF. This chain connects TRBV3-1 (or the pseudogene TRBV3-2) to TRBJ1-2; TRBD1 agrees at 10 bases. The V and J ends lost 4 bases and 8 bases, in that order; junction bases with no gene match: 7. This CDR3 contains 14 residues. CDR1 and CDR2 from the germline V gene are LGHDT and YNNKEL (reference sequence).

The table lists this clone with a count of one. The chain uses TRBV6-6 and TRBJ2-2, with a possible D match to TRBD1 (6 bases). V lost 6 bases, J lost 4 bases, and 9 bases lay in between. Germline CDR1 reads MNHNY; CDR2 reads SVGAGI (reference sequence). This CDR3 contains 13 residues. The CDR3 reads CASRARGTGELFF. The DNA of the CDR3 is TGTGCCAGCAGAGCCAGGGGCACCGGGGAGCTGTTTTTT.

J is TRBJ1-1 and V is TRBV20-1, with unresolved D. V dropped 3 bases and J dropped 4 bases, with 9 bases sitting between them. CDR3 length: 12 amino acids. Germline V CDR1 and CDR2: DFQATT, SNEGSKA (reference sequence). CDR3 residues: CSASGSVTEAFF. As DNA, the CDR3 is TGCAGTGCTAGTGGTTCAGTCACTGAAGCTTTCTTT.

The genes are TRBV14 and TRBJ2-1; 7 positions match TRBD1. The CDR3 consists of 15 residues. Trimming cost V 5 bases and J 8 bases; bases outside gene matches: 12. The germline CDR1 and CDR2 sequences are SGHDN and FVKESK. In nucleotides, the CDR3 is TGTGCCAGCAGCGCCAACAGGGGCCGCCGGGATGAGCAGTTCTTC. This codes for CASSANRGRRDEQFF.